These 5 T cell receptor beta chains share one sample of origin, sequenced in a study of shared clonotypes between healthy human individuals. Assay: immunoSEQ multiplex PCR; the TCRdb copy retains only in-frame clones and omits some. The sample lists approximately 1,500,000 clones; roughly 98% were seen once. Sequenced input: naive CD4+ T cells sorted from blood. The subset: CD45RA+ positively selected. These TCRs come from a man between 25 and 39 years old in good health.

The chain carries TRBV19 and TRBJ2-7; D call uncertain. The V end was cut by 6 bases, the J end by 7 bases, with 13 bases between. CDR1 and CDR2 (germline): LNHDA, SQIVND (reference sequence). The CDR3 sequence is 12 residues long. CDR3 in DNA: TGTGCCAGTAGCCGACTCAAGCAAGAGCAGTACTTC. Translated: CASSRLKQEQYF. Based on the CDR3 plus reference TRBV19 and TRBJ2-7, the full variable domain is DGGITQSPKYLFRKEGQNVTLSCEQNLNHDAMYWYRQDPGQGLRLIYYSQIVNDFQKGDIAEGYSVSREKKESFPLTVTSAQKNPTAFYLCASSRLKQEQYFGPGTRLTVT.

The CDR3 reads CASRFGPVSYEQYF. CDR3 nucleotides: TGCGCCAGCAGATTCGGTCCAGTTTCCTACGAGCAGTACTTC. The rearrangement uses TRBV5-1 and TRBJ2-7; D unresolved. With 5 bases removed from V and 1 base from J, the gap between germline ends came to 13 bases. The V gene's germline CDR1 is SGHRS and CDR2 YFSETQ. The CDR3 is 14 amino acids.

V usage is TRBV5-4 and J usage is TRBJ2-5, with D maybe TRBD1 (6 bases). Trimming removed 4 bases at V and 2 bases at J, with 18 bases between. The length of the CDR3 is 16 residues. Looked up from germline, CDR1 is SGHNT and CDR2 is YYREEE (reference sequence). The CDR3, as DNA: TGTGCCAGCAGCGCGCCACCGGGACAACTACAAGAGACCCAGTACTTC. This gives the protein CASSAPPGQLQETQYF.

The genes are TRBV5-4 and TRBJ2-3; no firm D call. Germline CDR1 is SGHNT and CDR2 is YYREEE (reference sequence). With 0 bases removed from V and 1 base from J, the gap between germline ends came to 9 bases. The CDR3 runs 15 residues. The CDR3 coding sequence is TGTGCCAGCAGCTTGGTGGCAGGCGGCACAGATACGCAGTATTTT. Protein product: CASSLVAGGTDTQYF.

This sequence joins TRBV4-1 and TRBJ2-3, with unresolved D. The CDR3 has 16 residues. V lost 3 bases and J 3 bases, leaving 16 bases between the germline ends. Germline V gene data show CDR1 as MGHRA and CDR2 as YSYEKL. The CDR3 reads CASSQIVVGRTDTQYF. The CDR3 DNA sequence: TGCGCCAGCAGCCAGATCGTGGTAGGTCGAACAGATACGCAGTATTTT.